The source of this T cell receptor beta chain is a study of blood T cell repertoires in COVID-19 (dated by TCRdb to about 2020). About the study as a whole: Samples covering the acute and convalescent phases of COVID-19 were provided by collaborators in the United States, Italy and Spain. Deeply sampled blood TCRbeta repertoires from subjects exposed to, actively infected with, or recovered from COVID-19 were included in the dataset. The repertoires were made available in a free public database intended to serve as a resource for research on the immune response to SARS-CoV-2. Samples came from the ongoing ImmuneRACE study (first 160 participants) plus 1,254 subjects from 6 global collaborators. Where available, HLA class I and class II types were taken from metadata supplied by the sample provider and were not determined by assay-based typing. Sample metadata almost always included a de-identified subject ID, COVID-19 status, age in years and sex. The material from the prospective study consisted of cDNA or gDNA derived from T cells, B-cell-depleted T cells, or PBMCs.

On the study overall, not on this receptor specifically: Clinical and demographic metadata were provided uncurated, with the amount varying by source and participant.

About this clone: What antigen it recognizes has not been identified. Base qualities were left out, and no much larger clone turns up one base away.

In the prospective study, participants were roughly 18 to 89 years old, resided in about 25 geographic areas of the United States, and were enrolled through a virtual design. To assign participants to cohorts, the prospective study relied on clinical history that participants themselves reported in a screening survey and a study questionnaire. In the prospective study, whole blood, serum and a nasopharyngeal or oropharyngeal swab were collected from each participant by mobile phlebotomists. Participants in the prospective study had the option to provide additional blood draws and questionnaires over a 2-month period. Before DNA extraction, blood samples from the prospective study were shipped at room temperature or frozen. TCRbeta CDR3 regions were amplified from genomic DNA using the immunoSEQ Assay, a bias-controlled multiplex PCR. On the study's bioinformatics: The number of nucleated cells in each sample was estimated from the amplification of reference gene primers within the assay. Sequence reads were collapsed and filtered to measure the absolute abundance of every unique TCRbeta CDR3 rearrangement. Productive Simpson clonality was computed per sample as the square root of Simpson's diversity index over productive rearrangements. Imported from immuneACCESS, the table was reduced by TCRdb to in-frame sequences with V and J called. These copies leave out some clones; in studies compared against another copy, an unresolved V gene accounts for under half, and the cause of the remainder is not known. Clone size and the V and J calls come from that table; the DNA yielded D and trimming. Here the sample has approximately 270,000 clones; about nine tenths occur a single time. The ten top clones hold 4.1% of the sample.

Material: PBMCs or T cells enriched from blood (not recorded which). This TCR came from a woman aged 30 to 39 with acute COVID-19.

CDR3 loop: CASSKGAYNEQFF. In nucleotide form, the sequence is TGTGCCAGTAGTAAGGGGGCTTACAATGAGCAGTTCTTC. Recombination joined TRBV19 with TRBJ2-1, with TRBD1 matching 7 junction bases. V ends up 4 bases short and J 4 bases short, with an unmatched junction base count of 1. Taken from the germline V gene (reference sequence), the CDR1 and CDR2 loops are LNHDA and SQIVND. Reading from cysteine to phenylalanine, the CDR3 counts 13 amino acids. Here the CDR3 DNA is all that survives: 39 bases in frame from base 1. Joined to the reference TRBV19 and TRBJ2-1 proteins, this CDR3 gives the full variable domain: DGGITQSPKYLFRKEGQNVTLSCEQNLNHDAMYWYRQDPGQGLRLIYYSQIVNDFQKGDIAEGYSVSREKKESFPLTVTSAQKNPTAFYLCASSKGAYNEQFFGPGTRLTVL.